This T cell receptor beta chain was recorded in a study of response to subunit inactivated influenza vaccine. From the RT-PCR reads, TCRdb called clonotypes with MiXCR, one entry per CDR3 protein. This sample has around 530,000 distinct CDR3 sequences; approximately 15% occur once, and the top ten carry 3%. This clonotype was picked up a small number of times. CDR1 is SGHTA and CDR2 is FQGNSA in the germline V gene. Trimming left V 5 bases short and J 0 bases short, with 8 bases between. The CDR3 spans 14 residues. This specimen consisted of CD4+ T cells sorted from PBMCs, obtained roughly 24 months after vaccination. The chain joins TRBV7-2 to TRBJ1-5, with D possibly matching TRBD1 (5 bases). This TCR derives from a man in his fifties or sixties who received an inactivated influenza vaccine. CDR3 sequence reads: CASSIDSSNQPQHF. DNA of the CDR3: TGTGCCAGCAGCATCGACAGTAGCAATCAGCCCCAGCATTTT.